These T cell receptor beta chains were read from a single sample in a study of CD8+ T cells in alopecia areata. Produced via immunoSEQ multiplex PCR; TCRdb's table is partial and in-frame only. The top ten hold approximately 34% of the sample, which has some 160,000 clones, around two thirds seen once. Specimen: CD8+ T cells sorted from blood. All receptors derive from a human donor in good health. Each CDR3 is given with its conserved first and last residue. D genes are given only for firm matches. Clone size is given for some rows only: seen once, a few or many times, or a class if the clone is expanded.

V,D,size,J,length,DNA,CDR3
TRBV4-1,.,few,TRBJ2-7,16,TGCGCCAGCAGCCAAGTGGAGGGGGCGAGCTCCTACGAGCAGTACTTC,CASSQVEGASSYEQYF
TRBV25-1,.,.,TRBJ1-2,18,TGTGCCAGCAGTGATGTTACCTGGGGCAGTTCATTTAACTATGGCTACACCTTC,CASSDVTWGSSFNYGYTF
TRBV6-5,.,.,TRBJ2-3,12,TGTGCCAGCAGCGGTAGCACAGATACGCAGTATTTT,CASSGSTDTQYF
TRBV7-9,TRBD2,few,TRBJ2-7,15,TGTGCCAGCAGCGGGAGCGGGATCAGCTCCTACGAGCAGTACTTC,CASSGSGISSYEQYF
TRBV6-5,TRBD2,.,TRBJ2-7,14,TGTGCCAGCAGTTACCTAGCGGATGGCTACGAGCAGTACTTC,CASSYLADGYEQYF
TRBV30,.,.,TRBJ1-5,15,TGTGCCTGGAGTCTCCCCGACAGGTTTAATCAGCCCCAGCATTTT,CAWSLPDRFNQPQHF
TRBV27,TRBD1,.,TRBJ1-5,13,TGTGCCAGCAGTACAGGGGGCTATCAGCCCCAGCATTTT,CASSTGGYQPQHF
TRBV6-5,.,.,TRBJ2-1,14,TGTGCCAGCAGTTACGAGGGGACCTACAATGAGCAGTTCTTC,CASSYEGTYNEQFF
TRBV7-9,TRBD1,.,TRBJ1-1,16,TGTGCCAGCAGCTCGGGACAGAGCGATGTGAACACTGAAGCTTTCTTT,CASSSGQSDVNTEAFF
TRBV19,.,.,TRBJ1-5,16,TGTGCCAGTAGGCCCGGTGGGCCAGGGAGCAATCAGCCCCAGCATTTT,CASRPGGPGSNQPQHF
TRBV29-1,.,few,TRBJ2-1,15,TGCAGCGTTGCGTCCGGGCTGAGGAATTACAATGAGCAGTTCTTC,CSVASGLRNYNEQFF
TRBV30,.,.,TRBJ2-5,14,TGTGCCTGGAGTATGGGAATCGCCGGGGAGACCCAGTACTTC,CAWSMGIAGETQYF
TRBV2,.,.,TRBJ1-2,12,TGTGCCAGGGAGACAGTTAACTATGGCTACACCTTC,CARETVNYGYTF
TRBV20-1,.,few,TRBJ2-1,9,TGCAGTGGGCCCGGGGAACAGTTCTTC,CSGPGEQFF
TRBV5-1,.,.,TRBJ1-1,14,TGCGCCAGCAGCCTACGACCTCGGAACACTGAAGCTTTCTTT,CASSLRPRNTEAFF
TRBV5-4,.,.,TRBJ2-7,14,TGTGCCAGCAGCCCACGGAGCGGTCGGTACGAGCAGTACTTC,CASSPRSGRYEQYF
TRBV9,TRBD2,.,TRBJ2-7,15,TGTGCCAGCAGCCTGGGAGGGACTAGCGGGAACGAGCAGTACTTC,CASSLGGTSGNEQYF
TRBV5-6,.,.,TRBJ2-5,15,TGTGCCAGCAGCCCGGGGGCGGGTATTCAAGAGACCCAGTACTTC,CASSPGAGIQETQYF
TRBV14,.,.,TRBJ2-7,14,TGTGCCAGCAGCAGTCGGTCCCTTCGCTACGAGCAGTACTTC,CASSSRSLRYEQYF
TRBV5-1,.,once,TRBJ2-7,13,TGCGCCAGCAGCCCCTACTCCATCTACGAGCAGTACTTC,CASSPYSIYEQYF
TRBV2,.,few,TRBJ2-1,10,TGTGCCAGCAGTGGGCAAGTACAGTTCTTC,CASSGQVQFF
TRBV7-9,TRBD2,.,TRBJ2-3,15,TGTGCCAGCAGCTTTGTTGTCGGGAGGGCCATCGCGCAGTATTTT,CASSFVVGRAIAQYF
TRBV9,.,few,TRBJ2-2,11,TGTGCCAGCAGTGACACCGGGGAGCTGTTTTTT,CASSDTGELFF
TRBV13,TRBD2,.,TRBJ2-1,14,TGTGCCAGCAGCTCTCGTAGCGGGATCAATGAGCAGTTCTTC,CASSSRSGINEQFF
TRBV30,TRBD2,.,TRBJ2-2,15,TGTGCCTGGAGTGAGCTAGCGGGAAACACCGGGGAGCTGTTTTTT,CAWSELAGNTGELFF
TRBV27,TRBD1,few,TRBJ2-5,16,TGTGCCAGCAGTTTATTGGGGACAGGGATCCAAGAGACCCAGTACTTC,CASSLLGTGIQETQYF
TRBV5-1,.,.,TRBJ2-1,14,TGCGCCAGCAGCTGGAGGGGACCGTACAATGAGCAGTTCTTC,CASSWRGPYNEQFF
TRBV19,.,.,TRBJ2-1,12,TGTGCCAGTGCTGTCGGGGCCAATGAGCAGTTCTTC,CASAVGANEQFF